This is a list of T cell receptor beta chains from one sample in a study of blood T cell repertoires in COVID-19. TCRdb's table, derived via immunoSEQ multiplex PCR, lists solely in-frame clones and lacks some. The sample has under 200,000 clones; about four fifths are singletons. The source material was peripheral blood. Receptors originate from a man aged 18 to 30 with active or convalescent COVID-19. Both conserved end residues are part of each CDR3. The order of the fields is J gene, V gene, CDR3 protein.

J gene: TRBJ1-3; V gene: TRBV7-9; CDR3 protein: CASSLSGQGISGNTIYF
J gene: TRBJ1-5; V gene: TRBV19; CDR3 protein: CASTPLQGTNQPQHF
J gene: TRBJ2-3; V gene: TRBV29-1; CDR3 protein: CSVRQGGTDTQYF
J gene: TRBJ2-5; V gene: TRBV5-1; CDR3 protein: CASSTGQQETQYF
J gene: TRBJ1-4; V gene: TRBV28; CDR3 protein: CASSLTGKVGKLFF
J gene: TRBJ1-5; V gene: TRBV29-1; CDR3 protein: CSVQEGTGQPQHF
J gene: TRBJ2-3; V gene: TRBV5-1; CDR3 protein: CASSLVTGTDTQYF
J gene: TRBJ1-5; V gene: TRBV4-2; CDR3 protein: CASSQEGGTGRQPQHF
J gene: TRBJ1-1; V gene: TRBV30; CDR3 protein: CAWSAGDTEAFF
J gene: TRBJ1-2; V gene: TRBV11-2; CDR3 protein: CASSLVRTVTNYGYTF
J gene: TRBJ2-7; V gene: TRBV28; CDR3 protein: CASSSASSGSYEQYF
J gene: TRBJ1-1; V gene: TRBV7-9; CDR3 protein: CASSLGTGPWGTEAFF
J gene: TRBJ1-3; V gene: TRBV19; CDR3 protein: CASSIGARAGNTIYF
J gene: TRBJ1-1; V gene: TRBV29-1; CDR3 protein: CSVDIWQGQAFF
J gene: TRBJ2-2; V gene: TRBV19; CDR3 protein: CASSVKLARELFF
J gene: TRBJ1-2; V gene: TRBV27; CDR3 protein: CASSYRTGHGYTF
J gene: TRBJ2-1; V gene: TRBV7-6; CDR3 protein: CASSLLGQGAYNEQFF
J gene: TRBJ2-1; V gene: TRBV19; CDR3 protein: CASTQSSGAYNEQFF
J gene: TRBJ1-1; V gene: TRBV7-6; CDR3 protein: CASSKDSSRGTEAFF
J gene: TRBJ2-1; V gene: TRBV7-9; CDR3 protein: CASTQSGASGLPYNEQFF
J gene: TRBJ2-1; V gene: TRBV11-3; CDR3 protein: CASSLDPSGGLNDEQFF
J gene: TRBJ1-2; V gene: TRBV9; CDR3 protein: CASRHDRGVFGYTF
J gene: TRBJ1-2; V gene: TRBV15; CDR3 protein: CATSGGTAPGYGYTF
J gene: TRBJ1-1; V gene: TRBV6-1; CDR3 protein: CASSEIAYSGIMNTEAFF
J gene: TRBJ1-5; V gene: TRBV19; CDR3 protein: CASSIKGVFGSQPQHF
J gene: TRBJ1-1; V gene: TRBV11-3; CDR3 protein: CASSLDFKGADTEAFF
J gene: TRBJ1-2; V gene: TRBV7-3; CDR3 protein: CASSLGRDYGYTF
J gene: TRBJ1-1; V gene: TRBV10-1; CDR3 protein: CASSDGMNTEAFF
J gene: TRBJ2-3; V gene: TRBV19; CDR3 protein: CASSYGVGGTDTQYF